This TCR beta chain was retrieved from a study of regulatory T cells in long-lasting Graves disease. Overall study findings and caveats: Persistent patients shared more public clonotypes (about 3,000) than newly diagnosed patients (roughly 960).

In regard to this clonotype: Antigen: not known.

Building of the TCR beta libraries involved iRepertoire HTBI primers and Arm-PCR of CDR3 regions. MiXCR was run by TCRdb on the multiplex PCR reads, yielding one entry per CDR3 protein. The sample yields over 450,000 distinct CDR3 sequences, more than 10% seen once. The time point here: newly diagnosed GD, antithyroid drugs for less than 3 months. Scientists built the TCR library using RNA that was extracted from PBMCs. This CDR3 is 16 amino acids long. Germline CDR1 reads MNHEY; CDR2 reads SVGEGT. V lost 4 bases and J lost 0, with 13 bases in between. This sample was also put to use in a study of T cells in Graves' hyperthyroidism and ophthalmopathy. That paper states: A first-round RT-PCR of the TCR CDR3 used the HTBI primer set.

Source: peripheral blood mononuclear cells (PBMCs), taken at new diagnosis, from a patient treated with antithyroid drugs. The gene calls are TRBV6-2 or TRBV6-3 and TRBJ2-4; perhaps TRBD2 as D (6 bases). The receptor was derived from a woman younger than 45 with Graves disease. CDR3 residues: CASSFGGNGAKNIQYF. The CDR3 nucleotides read TGTGCCAGCAGTTTTGGCGGGAACGGAGCCAAAAACATTCAGTACTTC.